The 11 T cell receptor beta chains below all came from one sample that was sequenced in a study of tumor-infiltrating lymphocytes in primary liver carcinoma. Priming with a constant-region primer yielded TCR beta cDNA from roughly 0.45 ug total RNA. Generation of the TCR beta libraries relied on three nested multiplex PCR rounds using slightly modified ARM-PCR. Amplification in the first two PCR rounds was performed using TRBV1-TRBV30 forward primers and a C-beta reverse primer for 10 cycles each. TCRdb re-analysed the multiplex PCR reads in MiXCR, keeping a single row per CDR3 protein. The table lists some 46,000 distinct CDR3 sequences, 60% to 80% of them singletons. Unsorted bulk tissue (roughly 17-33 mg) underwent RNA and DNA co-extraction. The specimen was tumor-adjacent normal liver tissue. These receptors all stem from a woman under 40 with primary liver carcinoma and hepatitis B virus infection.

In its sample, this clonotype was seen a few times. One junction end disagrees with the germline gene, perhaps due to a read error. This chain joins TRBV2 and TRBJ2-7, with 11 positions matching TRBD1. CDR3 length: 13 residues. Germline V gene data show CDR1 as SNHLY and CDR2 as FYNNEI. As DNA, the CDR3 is TGTGCCGTGAGGGACAGGGGGTTCTACGAGCGGTACTTC. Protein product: CAVRDRGFYERYF.

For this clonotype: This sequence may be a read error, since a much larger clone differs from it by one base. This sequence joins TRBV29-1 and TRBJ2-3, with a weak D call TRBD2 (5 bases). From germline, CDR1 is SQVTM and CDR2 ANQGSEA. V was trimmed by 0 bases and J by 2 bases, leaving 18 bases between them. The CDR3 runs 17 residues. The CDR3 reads CSVEDFLQLGLTDTQYF. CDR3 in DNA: TGCAGCGTTGAAGATTTTTTGCAGCTCGGACTCACAGATACGCAGTATTTT.

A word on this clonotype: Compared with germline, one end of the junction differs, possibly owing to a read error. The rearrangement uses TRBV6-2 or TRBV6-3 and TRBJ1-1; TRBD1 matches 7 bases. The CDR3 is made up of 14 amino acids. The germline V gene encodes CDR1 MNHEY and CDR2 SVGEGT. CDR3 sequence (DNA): TGTGCCAGCAGTTACAAGAACAGGGGAACTGAAACTTTCTTT. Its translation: CASSYKNRGTETFF.

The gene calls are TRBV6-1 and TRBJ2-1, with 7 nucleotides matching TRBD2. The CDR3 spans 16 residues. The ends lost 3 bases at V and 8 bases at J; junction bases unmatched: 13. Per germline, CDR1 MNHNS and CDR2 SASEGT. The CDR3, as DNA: TGTGCCAGCAGTGACCCAATGGGAGGGGAGGGACATGAGCAGTTCTTC. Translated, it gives CASSDPMGGEGHEQFF.

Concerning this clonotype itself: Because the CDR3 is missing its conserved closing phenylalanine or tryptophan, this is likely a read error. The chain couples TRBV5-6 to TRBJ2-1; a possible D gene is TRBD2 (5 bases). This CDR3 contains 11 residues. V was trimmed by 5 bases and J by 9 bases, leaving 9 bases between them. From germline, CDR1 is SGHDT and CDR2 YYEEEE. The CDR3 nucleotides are TGTGCCAGCAGAGGTACTAGTGAGCAGTTCTCC. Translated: CASRGTSEQFS.

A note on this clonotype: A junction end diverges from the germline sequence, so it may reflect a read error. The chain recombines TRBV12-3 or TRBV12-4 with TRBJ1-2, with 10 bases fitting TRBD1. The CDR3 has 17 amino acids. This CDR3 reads CVSSIPGQGSLFYGYAF. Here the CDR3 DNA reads TGTGTCAGCAGCATCCCGGGACAGGGGTCCCTATTTTATGGCTACGCCTTC.

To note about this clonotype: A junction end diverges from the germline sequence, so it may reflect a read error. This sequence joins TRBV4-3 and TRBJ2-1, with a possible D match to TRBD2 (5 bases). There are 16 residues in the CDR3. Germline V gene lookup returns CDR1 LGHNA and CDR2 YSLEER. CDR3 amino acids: CARSQESGGSYIEQFF. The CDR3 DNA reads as TGCGCCAGAAGCCAAGAGAGCGGAGGCTCCTACATTGAGCAGTTCTTC.

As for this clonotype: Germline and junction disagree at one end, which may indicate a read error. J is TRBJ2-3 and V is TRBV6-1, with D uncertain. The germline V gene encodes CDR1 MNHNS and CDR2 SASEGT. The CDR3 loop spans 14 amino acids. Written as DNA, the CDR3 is TGTGCCAGCAGTGAACCCCCCCTCCCAGATATGCAGTATTTT. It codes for CASSEPPLPDMQYF.

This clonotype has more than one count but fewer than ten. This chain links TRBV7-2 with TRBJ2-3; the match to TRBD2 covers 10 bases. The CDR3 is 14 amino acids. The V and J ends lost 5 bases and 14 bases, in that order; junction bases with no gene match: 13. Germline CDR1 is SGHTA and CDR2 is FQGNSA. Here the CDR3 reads CASSRFNQREGGYF. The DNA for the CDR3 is TGTGCCAGCAGCCGGTTCAATCAGCGGGAGGGAGGGTATTTT.

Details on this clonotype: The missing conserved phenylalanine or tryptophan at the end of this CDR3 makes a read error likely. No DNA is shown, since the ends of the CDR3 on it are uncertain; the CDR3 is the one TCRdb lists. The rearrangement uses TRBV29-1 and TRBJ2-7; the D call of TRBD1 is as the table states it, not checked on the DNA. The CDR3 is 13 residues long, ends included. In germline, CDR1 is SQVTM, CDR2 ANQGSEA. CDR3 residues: CSVDGTVSYEEYL.

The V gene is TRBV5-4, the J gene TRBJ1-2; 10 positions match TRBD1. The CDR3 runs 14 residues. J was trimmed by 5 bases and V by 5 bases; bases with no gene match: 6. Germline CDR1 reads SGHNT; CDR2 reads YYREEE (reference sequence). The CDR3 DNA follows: TGTGCCAGCAGTCCGGGACAGGGGAGATATGGCTACACCTTC. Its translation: CASSPGQGRYGYTF.